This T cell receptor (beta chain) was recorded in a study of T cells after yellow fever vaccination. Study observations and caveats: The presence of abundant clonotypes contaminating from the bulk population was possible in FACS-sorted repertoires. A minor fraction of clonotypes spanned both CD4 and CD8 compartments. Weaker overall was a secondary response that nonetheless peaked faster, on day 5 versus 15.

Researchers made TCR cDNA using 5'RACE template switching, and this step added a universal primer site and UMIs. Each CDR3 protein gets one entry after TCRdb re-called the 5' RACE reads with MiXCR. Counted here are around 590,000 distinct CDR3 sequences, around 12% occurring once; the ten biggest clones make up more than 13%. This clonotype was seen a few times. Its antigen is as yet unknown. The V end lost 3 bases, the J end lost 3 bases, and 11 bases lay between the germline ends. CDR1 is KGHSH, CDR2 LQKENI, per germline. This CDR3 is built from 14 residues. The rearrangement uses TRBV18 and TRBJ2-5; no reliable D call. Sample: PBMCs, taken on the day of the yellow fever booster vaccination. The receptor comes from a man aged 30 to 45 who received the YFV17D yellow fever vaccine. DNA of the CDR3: TGTGCCAGCTCACCGAGCCTGTATGAAGAGACCCAGTACTTC. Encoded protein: CASSPSLYEETQYF.